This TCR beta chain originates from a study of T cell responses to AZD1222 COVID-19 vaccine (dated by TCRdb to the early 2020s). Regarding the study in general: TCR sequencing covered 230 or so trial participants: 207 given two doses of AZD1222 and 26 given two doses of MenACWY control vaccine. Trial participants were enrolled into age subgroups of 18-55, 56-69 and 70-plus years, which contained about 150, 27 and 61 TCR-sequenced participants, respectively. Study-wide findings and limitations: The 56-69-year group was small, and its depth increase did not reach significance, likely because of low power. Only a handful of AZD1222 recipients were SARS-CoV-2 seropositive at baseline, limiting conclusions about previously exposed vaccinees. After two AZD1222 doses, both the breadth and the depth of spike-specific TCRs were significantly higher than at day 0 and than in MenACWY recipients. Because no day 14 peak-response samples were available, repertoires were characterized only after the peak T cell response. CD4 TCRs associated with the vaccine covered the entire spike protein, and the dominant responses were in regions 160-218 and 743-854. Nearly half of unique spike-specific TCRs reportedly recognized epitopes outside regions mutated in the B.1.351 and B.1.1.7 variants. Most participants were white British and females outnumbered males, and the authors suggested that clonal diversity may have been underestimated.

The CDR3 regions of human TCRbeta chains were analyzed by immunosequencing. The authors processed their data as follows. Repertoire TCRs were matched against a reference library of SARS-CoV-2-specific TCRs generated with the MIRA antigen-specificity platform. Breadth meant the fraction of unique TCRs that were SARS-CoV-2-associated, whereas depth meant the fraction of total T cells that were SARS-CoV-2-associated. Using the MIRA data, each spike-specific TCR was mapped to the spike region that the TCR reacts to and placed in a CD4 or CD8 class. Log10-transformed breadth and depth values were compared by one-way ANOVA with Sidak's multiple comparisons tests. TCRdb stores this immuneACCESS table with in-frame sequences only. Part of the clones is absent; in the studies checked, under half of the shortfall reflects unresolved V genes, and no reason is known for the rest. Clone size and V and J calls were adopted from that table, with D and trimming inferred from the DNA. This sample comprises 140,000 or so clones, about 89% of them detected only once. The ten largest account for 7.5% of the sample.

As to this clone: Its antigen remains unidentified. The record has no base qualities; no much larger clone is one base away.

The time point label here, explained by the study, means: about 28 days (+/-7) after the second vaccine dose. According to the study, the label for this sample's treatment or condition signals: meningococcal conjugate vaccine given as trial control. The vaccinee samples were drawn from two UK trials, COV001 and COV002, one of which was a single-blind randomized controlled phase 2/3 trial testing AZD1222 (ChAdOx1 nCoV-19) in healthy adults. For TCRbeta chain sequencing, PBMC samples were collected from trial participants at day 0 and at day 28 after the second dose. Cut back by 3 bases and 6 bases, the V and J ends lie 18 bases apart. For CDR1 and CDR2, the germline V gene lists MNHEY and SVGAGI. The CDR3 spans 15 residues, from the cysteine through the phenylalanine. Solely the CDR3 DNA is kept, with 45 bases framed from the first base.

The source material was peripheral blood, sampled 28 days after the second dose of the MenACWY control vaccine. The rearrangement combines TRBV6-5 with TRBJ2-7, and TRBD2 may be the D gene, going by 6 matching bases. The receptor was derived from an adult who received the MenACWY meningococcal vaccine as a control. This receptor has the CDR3 CASSYMAGMGGEQYF. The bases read TGTGCCAGCAGTTATATGGCCGGGATGGGAGGCGAGCAGTACTTC.